One sample yielded the 9 T cell receptor beta chains listed below, sequenced in a study of T cell clonotyping in hematopoietic cell transplantation. Some clones are missing from TCRdb's copy, which holds only in-frame ones; the method was immunoSEQ multiplex PCR. Here the sample spans 2,000 or so clones, approximately 85% being singletons. This material consisted of peripheral blood mononuclear cells, taken 30 days after allogeneic stem cell transplant. Receptors originate from a male patient aged 45 to 59 who had an allogeneic stem cell transplant from an unrelated donor, so the T cells may come from the graft donor. Some clones in this sample may be carry-over from other donors' samples.

The chain couples TRBV28 to TRBJ2-3; TRBD1 or TRBD2 may be the D gene (6 bases each). V shed 2 bases and J shed 2 bases, with 20 bases lying between them. This CDR3 is 18 amino acids long. Germline V CDR1 and CDR2: MDHEN, SYDVKM. CDR3 sequence (DNA): TGTGCCAGCAGTTTAGGGGACGGACAGCGGGTCCTCACAGATACGCAGTATTTT. Translating gives CASSLGDGQRVLTDTQYF.

The chain is built from TRBV6-5 and TRBJ2-5; TRBD2 matches at 11 bases. J gave up 0 bases and V 4 bases, and 1 base lay outside the gene matches. The CDR3 length is 15 residues. In germline, CDR1 is MNHEY, CDR2 SVGAGI. The CDR3 protein is CASSLLAGDQETQYF. The CDR3 nucleotides read TGTGCCAGCAGTTTACTAGCGGGGGACCAAGAGACCCAGTACTTC.

The gene calls are TRBV6-1 and TRBJ1-4; 10 bases agree with TRBD1. Germline trimming cut 2 bases from V and 7 bases from J; bases unmatched to any gene: 10. Germline V lookup: CDR1 MNHNS, CDR2 SASEGT. The CDR3 is 17 residues long. CDR3 protein: CASSEWDRGSWSEKLFF. The DNA for the CDR3 is TGTGCCAGCAGTGAATGGGACAGGGGAAGTTGGAGTGAAAAACTGTTTTTT.

This clone occurred once. The chain recombines TRBV11-2 with TRBJ2-7; 7 bases line up with TRBD1. The V gene end was trimmed by 3 bases and the J gene end by 2 bases; junction bases not matched to a gene: 7. There are 15 residues in the CDR3. Germline V gives CDR1 SGHAT, CDR2 FQNNGV. For the CDR3, the DNA is TGTGCCAGCAGCTTCACCGGGACAGCTCCCTACGAGCAGTACTTC. Protein product: CASSFTGTAPYEQYF.

J is TRBJ2-7 and V is TRBV30, with D perhaps given as TRBD1 or TRBD2 (6 bases each). Trimming stripped 3 bases from V and 5 bases from J, with 11 bases between. This CDR3 has 12 residues. CDR1 and CDR2 (germline): GTSNPN, SVGIG (reference sequence). The CDR3 DNA reads as TGTGCCTGGAGCAGAGGGGGGCACGAGCAGTACTTC. This translates into CAWSRGGHEQYF.

The chain is built from TRBV6-1 and TRBJ2-7; a weak D match, TRBD2 (7 bases). Per the germline V gene, CDR1 is MNHNS and CDR2 is SASEGT. V gave up 6 bases and J gave up 8 bases, with 20 bases separating them. The length of the CDR3 is 14 residues. CDR3 protein: CASRGGDIHPKQYF. CDR3 bases: TGTGCCAGCAGGGGGGGGGACATTCACCCGAAGCAGTACTTC.

This clone was counted a single time. The rearrangement joins TRBV7-9 to TRBJ2-3; D is ambiguous. Germline V gives CDR1 SEHNR, CDR2 FQNEAQ (reference sequence). V was cut by 5 bases and J by 3 bases, with 12 bases left in between. The CDR3 runs 14 residues. The DNA for the CDR3 is TGTGCCAGCAGCCTAATTATTCCTACAGATACGCAGTATTTT. The encoded protein is CASSLIIPTDTQYF.

This rearrangement joins TRBV19 to TRBJ1-4; D might be TRBD1 (6 bases). Trimming removed 5 bases at V and 6 bases at J, with 13 bases between. The CDR3 loop spans 14 amino acids. Germline lookup yields CDR1 LNHDA and CDR2 SQIVND (reference sequence). The CDR3 coding sequence is TGTGCCAGTAGTCCCCGCGGGGGCGATGAAAAACTGTTTTTT. It specifies CASSPRGGDEKLFF.

The J gene is TRBJ2-5, the V gene TRBV27, with unresolved D. The CDR3 consists of 14 residues. CDR1 is MNHEY, CDR2 SMNVEV, per germline (reference sequence). V was cut by 5 bases and J by 0 bases, with 10 bases left in between. The CDR3 nucleotides are TGTGCCAGCAGTGTTGACCAGAACCAAGAGACCCAGTACTTC. Its protein is CASSVDQNQETQYF.